The sample holds a few counts of the clone carrying this T cell receptor beta chain. Its antigen is unknown. One junction end disagrees with the germline gene, perhaps due to a read error. The entry originates in a study of cytomegalovirus exposure and HLA in healthy donors. Each donor's status was that of a healthy bone marrow donor. Broader study findings: The authors listed 164 TCR beta chains as cytomegalovirus-associated.

The study ran its PCR with 60 Vbeta and 13 Jbeta primers. The method was immunoSEQ multiplex PCR; TCRdb's version includes in-frame clones alone and lacks a portion of them. The data contain approximately 190,000 clones, roughly 82% of them singletons. The germline V gene has CDR1 SEHNR and CDR2 FQNEAQ (reference sequence). The CDR3 has 15 residues. The sequence was collected from a woman between 45 and 60 years old in good health and CMV-seropositive. This rearrangement joins TRBV7-9 to TRBJ1-1; D possibly corresponds to TRBD1 (6 bases). The sample was PBMCs. The chain's CDR3 is CASSQDRGGNTEAFF. The CDR3 DNA reads TGCGCCAGCAGCCAAGATCGAGGGGGGAACACTGAAGCTTTCTTT.